What follows describes a single TCR beta chain. This entry is derived from a study of blood T cell repertoires in COVID-19. Study information: Collection of acute and convalescent COVID-19 samples took place in the United States, Italy and Spain.

This table comes from immunoSEQ multiplex PCR, and its TCRdb copy is limited to in-frame clones, with some not included. The sample lists some 300,000 clones; roughly 80% were seen once. The V segment lost 0 bases and the J segment 2 bases; nucleotides outside the gene matches: 5. The CDR3 totals 16 residues. Germline CDR1 and CDR2: SGHRS and YFSETQ. The receptor comes from a woman in her forties or fifties with active or convalescent COVID-19. Sequencing was carried out using peripheral blood. The rearrangement joins TRBV5-1 to TRBJ1-2, with TRBD1 identical over 9 bases. CDR3 sequence: CASSLDRGPPNYGYTF. CDR3 sequence (DNA): TGCGCCAGCAGCTTGGACAGGGGGCCCCCAAACTATGGCTACACCTTC.